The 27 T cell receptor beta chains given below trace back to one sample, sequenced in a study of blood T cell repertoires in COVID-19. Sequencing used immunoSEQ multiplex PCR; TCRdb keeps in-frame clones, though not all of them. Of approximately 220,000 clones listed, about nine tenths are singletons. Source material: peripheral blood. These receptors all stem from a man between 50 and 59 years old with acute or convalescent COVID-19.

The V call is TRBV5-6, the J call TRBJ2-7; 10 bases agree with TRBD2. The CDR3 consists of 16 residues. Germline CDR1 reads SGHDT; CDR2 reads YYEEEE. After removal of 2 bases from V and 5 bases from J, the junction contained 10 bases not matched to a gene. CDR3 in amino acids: CASSFFSGGHHNEQYF. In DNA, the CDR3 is TGTGCCAGCAGCTTCTTTAGCGGGGGGCATCATAACGAGCAGTACTTC. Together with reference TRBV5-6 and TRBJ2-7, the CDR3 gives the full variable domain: DAGVTQSPTHLIKTRGQQVTLRCSPKSGHDTVSWYQQALGQGPQFIFQYYEEEERQRGNFPDRFSGHQFPNYSSELNVNALLLGDSALYLCASSFFSGGHHNEQYFGPGTRLTVT.

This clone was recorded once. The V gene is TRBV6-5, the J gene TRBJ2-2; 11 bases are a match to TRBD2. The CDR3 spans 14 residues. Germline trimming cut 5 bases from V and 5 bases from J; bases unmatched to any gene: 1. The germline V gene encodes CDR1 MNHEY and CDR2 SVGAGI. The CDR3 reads CASSPSGGTGELFF. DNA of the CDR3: TGTGCCAGCAGTCCTAGCGGGGGGACCGGGGAGCTGTTTTTT.

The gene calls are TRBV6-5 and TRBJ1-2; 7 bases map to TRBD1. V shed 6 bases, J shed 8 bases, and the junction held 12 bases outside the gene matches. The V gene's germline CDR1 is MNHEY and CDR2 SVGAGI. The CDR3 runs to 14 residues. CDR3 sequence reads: CASSRAHRGGGYTF. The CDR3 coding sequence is TGTGCCAGCAGCCGGGCCCACAGGGGAGGCGGCTACACCTTC.

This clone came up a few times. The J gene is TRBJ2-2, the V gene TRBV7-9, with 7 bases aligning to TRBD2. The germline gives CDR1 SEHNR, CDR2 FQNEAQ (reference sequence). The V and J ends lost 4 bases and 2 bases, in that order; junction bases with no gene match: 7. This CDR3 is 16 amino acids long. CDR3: CASSSGQAGNTGELFF. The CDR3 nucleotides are TGTGCCAGCAGCTCTGGACAAGCGGGAAACACCGGGGAGCTGTTTTTT.

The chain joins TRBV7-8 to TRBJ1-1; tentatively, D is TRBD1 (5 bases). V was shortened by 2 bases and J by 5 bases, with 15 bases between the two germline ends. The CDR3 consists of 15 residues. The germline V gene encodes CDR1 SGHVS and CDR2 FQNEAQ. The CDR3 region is CASSLYGWGGTEAFF. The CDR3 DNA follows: TGTGCCAGCAGCTTATACGGTTGGGGGGGAACTGAAGCTTTCTTT.

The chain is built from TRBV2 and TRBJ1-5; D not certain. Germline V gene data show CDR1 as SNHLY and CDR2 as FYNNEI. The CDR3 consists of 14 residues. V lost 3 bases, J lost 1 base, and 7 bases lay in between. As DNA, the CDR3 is TGTGCCAGCAGTGAGGGAGAGAGCAATCAGCCCCAGCATTTT. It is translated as CASSEGESNQPQHF.

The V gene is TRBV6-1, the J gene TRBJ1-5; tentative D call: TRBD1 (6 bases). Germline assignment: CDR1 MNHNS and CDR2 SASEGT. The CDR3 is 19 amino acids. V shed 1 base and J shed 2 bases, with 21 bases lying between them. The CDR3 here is CASSEGSGGGAVGNQPQHF. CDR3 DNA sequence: TGTGCCAGCAGTGAAGGCTCAGGCGGGGGGGCCGTGGGCAATCAGCCCCAGCATTTT.

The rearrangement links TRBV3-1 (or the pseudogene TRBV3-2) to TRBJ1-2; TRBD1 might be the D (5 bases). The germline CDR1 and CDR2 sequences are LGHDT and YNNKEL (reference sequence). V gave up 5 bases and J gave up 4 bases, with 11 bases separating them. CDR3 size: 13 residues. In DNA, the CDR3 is TGTGCCAGCAGCTCTACAGGAGCCTATGGCTACACCTTC. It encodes CASSSTGAYGYTF.

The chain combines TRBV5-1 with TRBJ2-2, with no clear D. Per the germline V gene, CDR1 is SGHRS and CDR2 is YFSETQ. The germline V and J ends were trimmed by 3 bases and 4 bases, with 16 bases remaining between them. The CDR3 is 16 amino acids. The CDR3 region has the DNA TGCGCCAGCAGCTCCGGTGGAGCCCCGATCACCGGGGAGCTGTTTTTT. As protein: CASSSGGAPITGELFF.

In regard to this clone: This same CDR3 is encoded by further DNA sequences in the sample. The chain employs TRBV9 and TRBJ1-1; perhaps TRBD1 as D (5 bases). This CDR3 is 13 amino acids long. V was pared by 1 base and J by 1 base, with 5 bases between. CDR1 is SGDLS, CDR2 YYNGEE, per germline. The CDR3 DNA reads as TGTGCCAGCAGCGTACAGGGGAACACTGAAGCTTTCTTT. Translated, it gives CASSVQGNTEAFF.

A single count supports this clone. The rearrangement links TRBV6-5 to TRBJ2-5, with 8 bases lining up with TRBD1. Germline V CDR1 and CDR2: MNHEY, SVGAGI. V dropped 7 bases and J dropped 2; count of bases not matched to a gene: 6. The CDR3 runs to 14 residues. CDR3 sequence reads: CASTLNRGQETQYF. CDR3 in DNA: TGTGCCAGCACTCTAAACAGGGGGCAAGAGACCCAGTACTTC.

This CDR3 reads CASRDDDFSGNTIYF. The CDR3 DNA sequence: TGCGCCAGCAGAGACGACGACTTCTCTGGAAACACCATATATTTT. The rearrangement uses TRBV5-1 and TRBJ1-3; unclear D gene. CDR3 size: 15 residues. V was cut by 5 bases and J by 0 bases, with 12 bases left in between. CDR1 and CDR2 from the germline V gene are SGHRS and YFSETQ. Variable domain in full (rest from reference TRBV5-1 and TRBJ1-3): KAGVTQTPRYLIKTRGQQVTLSCSPISGHRSVSWYQQTPGQGLQFLFEYFSETQRNKGNFPGRFSGRQFSNSRSEMNVSTLELGDSALYLCASRDDDFSGNTIYFGEGSWLTVV.

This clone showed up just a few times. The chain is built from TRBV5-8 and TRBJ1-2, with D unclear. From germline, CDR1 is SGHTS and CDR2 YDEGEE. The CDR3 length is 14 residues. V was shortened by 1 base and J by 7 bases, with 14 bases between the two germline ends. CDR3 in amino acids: CASSLFRVNGGYTF. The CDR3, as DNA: TGTGCCAGCAGCTTGTTTCGGGTAAACGGTGGCTACACCTTC.

The CDR3, as DNA: TGTGCCAGCAGTCCCCCGACTAGCGGGGCTTCCTACAATGAGCAGTTCTTC. Translation: CASSPPTSGASYNEQFF. The rearrangement joins TRBV27 to TRBJ2-1; 11 bases match TRBD2. Germline CDR1 reads MNHEY; CDR2 reads SMNVEV (reference sequence). The trim removed 5 bases at V and 1 base at J, leaving 7 bases unmatched. The CDR3 spans 17 residues.

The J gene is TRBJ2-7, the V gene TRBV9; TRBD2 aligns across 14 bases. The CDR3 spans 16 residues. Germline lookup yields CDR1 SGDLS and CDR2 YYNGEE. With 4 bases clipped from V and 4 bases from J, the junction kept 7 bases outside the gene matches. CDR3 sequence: CASSRRTSGGSYEQYF. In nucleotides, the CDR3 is TGTGCCAGCAGCCGACGGACTAGCGGGGGGAGTTACGAGCAGTACTTC.

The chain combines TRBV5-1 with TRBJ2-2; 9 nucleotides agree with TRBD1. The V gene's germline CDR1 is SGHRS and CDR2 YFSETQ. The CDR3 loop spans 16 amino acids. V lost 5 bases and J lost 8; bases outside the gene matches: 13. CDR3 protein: CASRKGTGRGAGELFF. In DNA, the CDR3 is TGCGCCAGCAGGAAGGGGACAGGGAGAGGCGCGGGGGAGCTGTTTTTT.

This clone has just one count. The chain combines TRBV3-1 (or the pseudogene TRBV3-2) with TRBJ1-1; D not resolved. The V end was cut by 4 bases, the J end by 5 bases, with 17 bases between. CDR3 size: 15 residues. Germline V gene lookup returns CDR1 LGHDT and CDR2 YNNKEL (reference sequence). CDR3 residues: CASSPNSPGKTEAFF. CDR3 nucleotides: TGTGCCAGCAGCCCCAATTCACCGGGTAAAACTGAAGCTTTCTTT.

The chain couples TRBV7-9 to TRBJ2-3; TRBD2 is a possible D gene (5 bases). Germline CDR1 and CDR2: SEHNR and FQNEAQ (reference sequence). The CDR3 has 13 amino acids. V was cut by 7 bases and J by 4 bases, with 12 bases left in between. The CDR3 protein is CASNGLGPDTQYF. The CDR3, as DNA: TGTGCCAGCAACGGACTCGGCCCAGATACGCAGTATTTT.

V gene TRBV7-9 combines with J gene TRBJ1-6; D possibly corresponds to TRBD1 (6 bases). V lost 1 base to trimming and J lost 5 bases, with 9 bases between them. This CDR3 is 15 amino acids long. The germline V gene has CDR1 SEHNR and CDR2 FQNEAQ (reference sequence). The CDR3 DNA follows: TGTGCCAGCAGCTTAGTAGAGGGGGATAATTCACCCCTCCACTTT. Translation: CASSLVEGDNSPLHF.

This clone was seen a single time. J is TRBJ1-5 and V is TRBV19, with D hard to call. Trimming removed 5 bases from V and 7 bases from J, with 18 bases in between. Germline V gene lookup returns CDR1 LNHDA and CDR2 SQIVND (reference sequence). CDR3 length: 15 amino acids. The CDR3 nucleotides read TGTGCCAGTAGTCCCACCCGCCGGGGAAGGCAGCCCCAGCATTTT. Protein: CASSPTRRGRQPQHF. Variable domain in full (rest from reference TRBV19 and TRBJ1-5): DGGITQSPKYLFRKEGQNVTLSCEQNLNHDAMYWYRQDPGQGLRLIYYSQIVNDFQKGDIAEGYSVSREKKESFPLTVTSAQKNPTAFYLCASSPTRRGRQPQHFGDGTRLSIL.

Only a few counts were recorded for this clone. The CDR3: CASSSGTSRETQYF. CDR3 coding DNA: TGTGCCAGCAGCTCCGGGACTAGCAGGGAGACCCAGTACTTC. This chain uses TRBV7-8 with TRBJ2-5; 9 bases fit TRBD2. This CDR3 spans 14 amino acids. V was pared by 4 bases and J by 5 bases, with 5 bases of the junction left unmatched. CDR1 and CDR2 (germline): SGHVS, FQNEAQ.

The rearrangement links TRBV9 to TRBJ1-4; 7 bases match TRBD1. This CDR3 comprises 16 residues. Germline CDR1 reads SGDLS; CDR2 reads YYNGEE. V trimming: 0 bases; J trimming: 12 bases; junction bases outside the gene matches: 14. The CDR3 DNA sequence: TGTGCCAGCAGCGTAGCTACAGACCCACCAGGGGGAGAACTGTTTTTT. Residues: CASSVATDPPGGELFF.

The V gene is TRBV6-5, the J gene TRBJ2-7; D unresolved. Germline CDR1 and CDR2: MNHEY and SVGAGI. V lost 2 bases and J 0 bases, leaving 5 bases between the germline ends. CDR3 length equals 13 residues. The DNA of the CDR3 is TGTGCCAGCAGTTACCGCAGCTCCTACGAGCAGTACTTC. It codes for CASSYRSSYEQYF.

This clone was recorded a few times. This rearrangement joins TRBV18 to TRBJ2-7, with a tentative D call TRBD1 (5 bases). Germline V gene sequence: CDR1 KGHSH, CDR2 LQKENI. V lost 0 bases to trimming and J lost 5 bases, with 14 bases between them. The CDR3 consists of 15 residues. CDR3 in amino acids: CASSPPSQGIHEQYF. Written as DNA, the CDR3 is TGTGCCAGCTCACCACCGAGCCAGGGAATCCACGAGCAGTACTTC. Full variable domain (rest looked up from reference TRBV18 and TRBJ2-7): NAGVMQNPRHLVRRRGQEARLRCSPMKGHSHVYWYRQLPEEGLKFMVYLQKENIIDESGMPKERFSAEFPKEGPSILRIQQVVRGDSAAYFCASSPPSQGIHEQYFGPGTRLTVT.

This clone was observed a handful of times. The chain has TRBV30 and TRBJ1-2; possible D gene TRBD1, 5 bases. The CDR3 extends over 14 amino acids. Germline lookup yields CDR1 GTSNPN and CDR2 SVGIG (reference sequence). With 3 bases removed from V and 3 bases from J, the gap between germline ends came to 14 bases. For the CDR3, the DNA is TGTGCCTGGAGGAGCGGGGGGATCGACTATGGCTACACCTTC. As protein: CAWRSGGIDYGYTF.

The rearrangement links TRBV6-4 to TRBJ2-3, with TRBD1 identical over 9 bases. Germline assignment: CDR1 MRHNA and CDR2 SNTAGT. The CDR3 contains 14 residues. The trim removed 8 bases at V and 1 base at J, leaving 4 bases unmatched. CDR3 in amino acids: CASQRQGGTDTQYF. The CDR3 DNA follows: TGTGCCAGCCAACGACAGGGGGGCACAGATACGCAGTATTTT.

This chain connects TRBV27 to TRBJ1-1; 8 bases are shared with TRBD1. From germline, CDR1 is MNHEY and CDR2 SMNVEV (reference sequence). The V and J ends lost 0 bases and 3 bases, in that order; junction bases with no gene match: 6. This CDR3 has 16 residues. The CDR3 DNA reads TGTGCCAGCAGTTTATCGGTACAGGGGGTTTACACTGAAGCTTTCTTT. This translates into CASSLSVQGVYTEAFF.